This section outlines one T cell receptor beta chain sequence together with its context. Other nucleotide sequences in the sample specify the same CDR3. In the authors' workflow: Amplifying reference gene primers gave estimates of nucleated cell counts. Sequencing used immunoSEQ multiplex PCR; TCRdb keeps in-frame clones, though not all of them. The DNA gave D and trimming, while V, J and clone size come from that table. The sample records about 300,000 clones, more than 80% being singletons. Clinical history as reported by participants underpinned cohort assignment. In Cohort 3, a recovered donor had either two negative PCRs, clearance, or symptom resolution. This entry belongs to a study of blood T cell repertoires in COVID-19. Study-wide background: T cells, B-cell-depleted T cells, or PBMCs supplied cDNA or gDNA.

V shed 0 bases and J shed 1 base, with 3 bases lying between them. The CDR3 has 13 residues. Germline CDR1 reads MNHEY; CDR2 reads SVGAGI. The sequenced sample was PBMCs or T cells enriched from blood (not recorded which). V usage is TRBV6-5 and J usage is TRBJ1-1; D is unclear. The TCR originated in a woman under 40 who had recovered from COVID-19. The CDR3 protein is CASSYSRNTEAFF. CDR3 coding DNA: TGTGCCAGCAGTTACTCGAGGAACACTGAAGCTTTCTTT.